This TCR beta chain was recovered during a study of vaccination effects on CD4 cells after COVID-19. Peptide-pool stimulation followed by sequencing identified expanded antigen-specific CD4+ clonotypes in the ViraFEST assay. When around nine days of culture had elapsed, CD4+ T cells were isolated. Vaccine recipients lacked prior SARS-CoV-2 infection and had negative nucleocapsid antibodies. This clone was picked up one time. Its antigen remains unknown. The assay was immunoSEQ multiplex PCR, and TCRdb's table has in-frame clones only and misses some. The sample consists of tens of thousands of clones, less than 80% of them appearing once. CDR1 and CDR2 (germline): ENHRY, SYGVKD. The CDR3 contains 11 residues. The V gene lost 10 bases and the J gene lost 2 bases, with 8 bases spanning the gap.

This specimen was CD4+ T cells from PBMCs cultured with HCoV-OC43 spike peptides, taken before COVID-19 vaccination. This sample's subset: HCoV-OC43 spike overlapping peptide pool stimulation. The chain uses TRBV10-3 and TRBJ2-5; maybe TRBD1 (6 bases). The sequence derives from a human donor who received a COVID-19 vaccine. The CDR3 nucleotides are TGTGCCACCGGACAGCAAGAGACCCAGTACTTC. This translates into CATGQQETQYF.